The 31 T cell receptor beta chains reported below all come from one sample, sequenced in a study of T cell repertoires in ileal Crohn's disease. Libraries were prepared by immunoSEQ multiplex PCR; TCRdb keeps only in-frame clonotypes and omits some of them. The sample has roughly 15,000 clones, about 80% seen once. The sample comprised ileal tissue. These receptors were taken from an adult with Crohn's disease.

This chain links TRBV2 with TRBJ2-3; possibly TRBD2 for D (5 bases). CDR1 and CDR2 (germline): SNHLY, FYNNEI. The CDR3 has 13 amino acids. V lost 8 bases, J lost 6 bases, and 15 bases lay in between. As DNA, the CDR3 is TGTGCCAGCGGCCGTGAGGGTGGGGATACGCAGTATTTT. This gives the protein CASGREGGDTQYF.

This clone was found once. The V gene is TRBV9, the J gene TRBJ1-5, with TRBD1 matching over 10 bases. The CDR3 runs to 14 residues. Germline V gene data show CDR1 as SGDLS and CDR2 as YYNGEE. Unmatched junction bases numbered 1, after V lost 2 bases and J lost 5 bases. In nucleotides, the CDR3 is TGTGCCAGCAGCGTCGGACAGGGGGATCAGCCCCAGCATTTT. Residues: CASSVGQGDQPQHF.

In its sample, this clone was seen a few times. V usage is TRBV5-1 and J usage is TRBJ1-4; TRBD1 matches 8 bases. CDR1 is SGHRS and CDR2 is YFSETQ in the germline V gene. Trimming cost V 0 bases and J 4 bases; bases outside gene matches: 5. The CDR3 is 16 residues long. CDR3 sequence: CASSLEVQGGNEKLFF. CDR3 nucleotides: TGCGCCAGCAGCTTGGAAGTACAGGGGGGTAATGAAAAACTGTTTTTT.

Here the CDR3 reads CASSLPGFESYEQYF. The CDR3 DNA is TGTGCCAGCAGCTTGCCGGGATTCGAGTCCTACGAGCAGTACTTC. The chain combines TRBV5-4 with TRBJ2-7; possibly TRBD2 for D (5 bases). V was trimmed by 1 base and J by 1 base, leaving 12 bases between them. Germline-derived CDR1 and CDR2 are SGHNT and YYREEE (reference sequence). This CDR3 spans 15 amino acids.

The chain carries TRBV7-9 and TRBJ1-5; 11 bases align to TRBD1. CDR1 and CDR2 from the germline V gene are SEHNR and FQNEAQ (reference sequence). The CDR3 has 16 amino acids. Losses at the gene ends were 4 bases for V and 3 bases for J; bases not matched to a gene: 5. CDR3 protein: CASSSGQGAINQPQHF. In DNA form, the CDR3 reads TGTGCCAGCAGCTCAGGACAGGGGGCGATCAATCAGCCCCAGCATTTT.

CDR3 loop: CASSVSGTTETQYF. CDR3 DNA sequence: TGTGCCAGCAGCGTATCGGGGACTACGGAGACCCAGTACTTC. The genes are TRBV9 and TRBJ2-5; 7 nucleotides line up with TRBD2. CDR3 length: 14 residues. CDR1 and CDR2 from the germline V gene are SGDLS and YYNGEE. Losses at the gene ends were 1 base for V and 5 bases for J; bases not matched to a gene: 5.

V gene TRBV11-3 combines with J gene TRBJ2-1, with D possibly matching TRBD1 (5 bases). V was trimmed by 5 bases and J by 9 bases, leaving 17 bases between them. From germline, CDR1 is SGHNT and CDR2 YENEEA. The CDR3 extends over 14 amino acids. The CDR3 bases are TGTGCCAGCAGCCAGGACCCAGGGATTGGTGAGCAGTTCTTC. Translation: CASSQDPGIGEQFF.

The chain employs TRBV18 and TRBJ1-1; D is undetermined. Trimming removed 5 bases at V and 0 bases at J, with 10 bases between. The CDR3 loop spans 14 amino acids. The germline V gene has CDR1 KGHSH and CDR2 LQKENI. The CDR3 nucleotides are TGTGCCAGCTCAACGGCTAGCGTGAACACTGAAGCTTTCTTT. It yields the protein CASSTASVNTEAFF.

CDR3 bases: TGCAGCGTTGGCCGAGGGGGAGAGACCCAGTACTTC. Translated, it gives CSVGRGGETQYF. The chain is built from TRBV29-1 and TRBJ2-5; D is perhaps TRBD1 (6 bases). The CDR3 spans 12 residues. CDR1 SQVTM and CDR2 ANQGSEA come from the germline V gene. The V end lost 4 bases, the J end lost 4 bases, and 10 bases lay between the germline ends. The full variable domain, its missing parts supplied by reference TRBV29-1 and TRBJ2-5, is SAVISQKPSRDICQRGTSLTIQCQVDSQVTMMFWYRQQPGQSLTLIATANQGSEATYESGFVIDKFPISRPNLTFSTLTVSNMSPEDSSIYLCSVGRGGETQYFGPGTRLLVL.

The chain employs TRBV7-9 and TRBJ1-2; weak D call: TRBD1 (6 bases). V lost 3 bases, J lost 2 bases, and 10 bases lay in between. CDR1 is SEHNR, CDR2 FQNEAQ, per germline (reference sequence). The CDR3 has 14 residues. CDR3 nucleotides: TGTGCCAGCAGCTTTAACCAGGGGAACTATGGCTACACCTTC. Protein: CASSFNQGNYGYTF.

The chain combines TRBV5-6 with TRBJ1-5, with TRBD1 as a possible D gene (5 bases). This CDR3 contains 15 residues. Germline CDR1 is SGHDT and CDR2 is YYEEEE. V lost 0 bases and J lost 4, with 11 bases in between. The CDR3 here is CASSLGQGGNQPQHF. DNA of the CDR3: TGTGCCAGCAGCTTGGGCCAGGGAGGTAATCAGCCCCAGCATTTT.

This clone was counted between two and nine times. The gene calls are TRBV5-1 and TRBJ2-7; tentative D call: TRBD1 (5 bases). Trimming stripped 4 bases from V and 6 bases from J, with 17 bases between. Germline V gene lookup returns CDR1 SGHRS and CDR2 YFSETQ. The CDR3 totals 14 residues. This CDR3 reads CASSIGHVRGEQYF. The CDR3 DNA reads as TGCGCCAGCAGCATCGGACATGTCCGAGGCGAGCAGTACTTC. The full variable domain, its missing parts supplied by reference TRBV5-1 and TRBJ2-7, is KAGVTQTPRYLIKTRGQQVTLSCSPISGHRSVSWYQQTPGQGLQFLFEYFSETQRNKGNFPGRFSGRQFSNSRSEMNVSTLELGDSALYLCASSIGHVRGEQYFGPGTRLTVT.

The J gene is TRBJ1-5, the V gene TRBV19; 7 bases align to TRBD1. This CDR3 contains 16 residues. The trim removed 7 bases at V and 2 bases at J, leaving 11 bases unmatched. Germline CDR1 reads LNHDA; CDR2 reads SQIVND (reference sequence). The CDR3 DNA sequence: TGTGCCAGTACCGGCGAGGGGGCTGGGCGCAATCAGCCCCAGCATTTT. It codes for CASTGEGAGRNQPQHF. The full variable domain, in which reference TRBV19 and TRBJ1-5 provide the parts outside the CDR3, is DGGITQSPKYLFRKEGQNVTLSCEQNLNHDAMYWYRQDPGQGLRLIYYSQIVNDFQKGDIAEGYSVSREKKESFPLTVTSAQKNPTAFYLCASTGEGAGRNQPQHFGDGTRLSIL.

This chain uses TRBV5-4 with TRBJ2-2, with 7 bases that match TRBD2. CDR1 SGHNT and CDR2 YYREEE come from the germline V gene (reference sequence). V shed 4 bases and J 5 bases; nucleotides not matched to a gene: 11. This CDR3 has 16 amino acids. The CDR3: CASSRGSGGPTGELFF. The CDR3 DNA is TGTGCCAGCAGCCGGGGGTCGGGAGGTCCTACCGGGGAGCTGTTTTTT.

Comment on this clone: The same CDR3 arises from other DNA sequences in this sample as well. This rearrangement joins TRBV9 to TRBJ2-3; D remains ambiguous. Between the trimmed V and J ends, which lost 0 bases and 1 base, there was a span of 9 bases. Germline-derived CDR1 and CDR2 are SGDLS and YYNGEE. This CDR3 has 15 residues. DNA for the CDR3: TGTGCCAGCAGCGTAGGGGCAGGCGGCACAGATACGCAGTATTTT. Its protein product is CASSVGAGGTDTQYF.

This clone was seen only a few times. The V and J genes are TRBV6-6 and TRBJ2-1; no reliable D call. From germline, CDR1 is MNHNY and CDR2 SVGAGI (reference sequence). The CDR3 loop spans 12 amino acids. V lost 7 bases and J lost 6, with 10 bases in between. CDR3 nucleotides: TGTGCCAGCACTGCGTTTAGCAATGAGCAGTTCTTC. Its translation is CASTAFSNEQFF.

The chain joins TRBV9 to TRBJ1-1; 9 nucleotides agree with TRBD1. V shed 0 bases and J 11 bases; nucleotides not matched to a gene: 14. From germline, CDR1 is SGDLS and CDR2 YYNGEE. This CDR3 has 16 residues. The CDR3 DNA reads as TGTGCCAGCAGCGTAGATCCTCGGACAGGGGTTCCCGCGGCTTTCTTT. It codes for CASSVDPRTGVPAAFF.

This clone has more than one count but fewer than ten. The same CDR3 can be traced to other DNA sequences in this sample. The V and J genes are TRBV9 and TRBJ2-1; 10 bases are a match to TRBD2. V was pared by 0 bases and J by 4 bases, with 1 base of the junction left unmatched. Germline assignment: CDR1 SGDLS and CDR2 YYNGEE. The CDR3 extends over 15 amino acids. This chain's CDR3 is CASSVGSGGYNEQFF. CDR3 DNA: TGTGCCAGCAGCGTAGGTAGCGGGGGGTACAATGAGCAGTTCTTC. The full variable domain, rest sourced from reference TRBV9 and TRBJ2-1, is DSGVTQTPKHLITATGQRVTLRCSPRSGDLSVYWYQQSLDQGLQFLIQYYNGEERAKGNILERFSAQQFPDLHSELNLSSLELGDSALYFCASSVGSGGYNEQFFGPGTRLTVL.

CDR3 sequence (DNA): TGTGCCAGCAGCGTAGGCGCGATCCCCTCTGGAAACACCATATATTTT. It yields the protein CASSVGAIPSGNTIYF. This chain joins TRBV9 and TRBJ1-3; D is undetermined. Looked up from germline, CDR1 is SGDLS and CDR2 is YYNGEE. The CDR3 extends over 16 amino acids. The V gene lost 0 bases and the J gene lost 0 bases, with 10 bases spanning the gap.

The rearrangement links TRBV5-4 to TRBJ2-1; D may be TRBD1 (6 bases). The CDR3 spans 14 residues. CDR1 SGHNT and CDR2 YYREEE come from the germline V gene (reference sequence). Trimming pared 9 bases from V and 5 bases from J, leaving 18 bases between. CDR3 residues: CAIPLRGRDNEQFF. The CDR3 DNA sequence: TGTGCCATTCCCTTAAGGGGGAGAGACAATGAGCAGTTCTTC.

V gene TRBV6-1 combines with J gene TRBJ1-2; 9 positions match TRBD1. CDR1 and CDR2 (germline): MNHNS, SASEGT. Unmatched junction bases numbered 6, after V lost 6 bases and J lost 4 bases. The CDR3 runs to 14 residues. The CDR3 region is CASRRTGVIYGYTF. CDR3 nucleotide sequence: TGTGCCAGCAGGAGGACAGGGGTGATCTATGGCTACACCTTC.

The V call is TRBV6-1, the J call TRBJ1-5; TRBD1 aligns across 9 bases. Looked up from germline, CDR1 is MNHNS and CDR2 is SASEGT. This CDR3 has 15 amino acids. The V segment lost 4 bases and the J segment 9 bases; nucleotides outside the gene matches: 10. The CDR3 is CASSGGDRVRTPQHF. The CDR3 nucleotides are TGTGCCAGCAGTGGGGGGGACAGGGTAAGAACGCCCCAGCATTTT.

This clone occurred a few times. The chain uses TRBV5-1 and TRBJ1-6, with 9 bases fitting TRBD1. After removal of 10 bases from V and 7 bases from J, the junction contained 3 bases not matched to a gene. The CDR3 loop spans 12 amino acids. From germline, CDR1 is SGHRS and CDR2 YFSETQ. The DNA for the CDR3 is TGCGCCGGAGGGACAGGGAATTCACCCCTCCACTTT. This encodes CAGGTGNSPLHF.

The rearrangement uses TRBV9 and TRBJ1-4, with 11 nucleotides matching TRBD1. CDR3 length: 15 residues. In germline, CDR1 is SGDLS, CDR2 YYNGEE. The V segment lost 3 bases and the J segment 8 bases; nucleotides outside the gene matches: 6. CDR3 in amino acids: CASSGGQGAGEKLFF. The CDR3 DNA sequence: TGTGCCAGCAGCGGCGGACAGGGGGCGGGGGAAAAACTGTTTTTT.

The CDR3 loop reads CASRPTSGGPESDTQYF. DNA of the CDR3: TGCGCCAGCAGACCAACTAGCGGGGGGCCGGAGTCGGATACGCAGTATTTT. This rearrangement joins TRBV4-1 to TRBJ2-3; 12 bases match TRBD2. This CDR3 has 17 residues. Looked up from germline, CDR1 is MGHRA and CDR2 is YSYEKL. J lost 6 bases, V lost 6 bases, and 13 bases had no gene match.

The V and J genes are TRBV7-2 and TRBJ2-3; possibly TRBD1 for D (5 bases). V was shortened by 4 bases and J by 0 bases, with 14 bases between the two germline ends. Germline assignment: CDR1 SGHTA and CDR2 FQGNSA. The CDR3 runs 16 residues. The chain's CDR3 is CASSYRQNPSTDTQYF. CDR3 bases: TGTGCCAGCAGCTATCGACAGAACCCTAGCACAGATACGCAGTATTTT.

This chain connects TRBV6-6 to TRBJ1-1, with 10 positions matching TRBD1. Trimming cost V 6 bases and J 7 bases; bases outside gene matches: 8. Germline CDR1 reads MNHNY; CDR2 reads SVGAGI (reference sequence). The CDR3 extends over 14 amino acids. Here the CDR3 reads CASRDGTGAGEAFF. The CDR3 DNA sequence: TGTGCCAGCAGAGACGGGACAGGGGCGGGTGAAGCTTTCTTT.

The chain couples TRBV18 to TRBJ1-5; D gene unclear. The CDR3 length is 16 residues. Looked up from germline, CDR1 is KGHSH and CDR2 is LQKENI. Trimming removed 3 bases at V and 2 bases at J, with 14 bases between. In DNA form, the CDR3 reads TGTGCCAGCTCACCCGTTTCAGTGAGGGGCAATCAGCCCCAGCATTTT. Residues: CASSPVSVRGNQPQHF.

In its sample, this clone was seen a few times. The gene calls are TRBV6-1 and TRBJ1-1; D unresolved. Per germline, CDR1 MNHNS and CDR2 SASEGT. The CDR3 extends over 13 amino acids. The germline V and J ends were trimmed by 6 bases and 0 bases, with 8 bases remaining between them. The CDR3 DNA is TGTGCCAGCAGGGCGGGTCTGAACACTGAAGCTTTCTTT. It specifies CASRAGLNTEAFF.

V gene TRBV30 combines with J gene TRBJ2-2; TRBD2 matches 10 bases. With 0 bases clipped from V and 5 bases from J, the junction kept 3 bases outside the gene matches. The germline V gene has CDR1 GTSNPN and CDR2 SVGIG (reference sequence). The length of the CDR3 is 15 residues. The CDR3 DNA reads TGTGCCTGGAGTGTTCTAGCGGGAGAAACCGGGGAGCTGTTTTTT. Translation gives CAWSVLAGETGELFF.

The V gene is TRBV10-2, the J gene TRBJ1-6; the match to TRBD1 covers 9 bases. Germline-derived CDR1 and CDR2 are WSHSY and SAAADI. This CDR3 contains 17 residues. V shed 3 bases, J shed 7 bases, and the junction held 10 bases outside the gene matches. DNA of the CDR3: TGCGCCAGCAGTGATGGGACAGGGATAGGAGCCAATTCACCCCTCCACTTT. Translated, it gives CASSDGTGIGANSPLHF.